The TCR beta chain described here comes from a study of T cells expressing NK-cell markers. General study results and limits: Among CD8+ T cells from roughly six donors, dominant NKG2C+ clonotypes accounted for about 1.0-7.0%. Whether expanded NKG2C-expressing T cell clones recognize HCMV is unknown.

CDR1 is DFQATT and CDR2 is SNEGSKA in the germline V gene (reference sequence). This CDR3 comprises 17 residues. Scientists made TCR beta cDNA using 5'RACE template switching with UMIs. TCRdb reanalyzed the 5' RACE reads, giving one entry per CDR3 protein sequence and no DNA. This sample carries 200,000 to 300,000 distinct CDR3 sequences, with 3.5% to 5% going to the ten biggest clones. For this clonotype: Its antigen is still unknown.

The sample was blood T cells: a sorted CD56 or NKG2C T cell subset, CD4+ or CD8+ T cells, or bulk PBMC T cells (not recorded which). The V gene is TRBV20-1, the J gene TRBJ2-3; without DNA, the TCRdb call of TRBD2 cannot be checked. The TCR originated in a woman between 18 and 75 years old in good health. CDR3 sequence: CSALSLSSGGFTDTQYF.